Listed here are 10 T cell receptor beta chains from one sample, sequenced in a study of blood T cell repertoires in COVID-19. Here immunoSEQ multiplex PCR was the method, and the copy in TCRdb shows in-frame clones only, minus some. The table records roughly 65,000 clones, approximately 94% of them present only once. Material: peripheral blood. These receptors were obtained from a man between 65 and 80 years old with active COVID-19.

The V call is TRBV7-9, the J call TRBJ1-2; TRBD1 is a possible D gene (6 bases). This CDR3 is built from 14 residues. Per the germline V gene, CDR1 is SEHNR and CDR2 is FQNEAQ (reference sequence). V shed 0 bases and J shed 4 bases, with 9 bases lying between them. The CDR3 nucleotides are TGTGCCAGCAGCTTAGCAGGGGGTTCCTATGGCTACACCTTC. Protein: CASSLAGGSYGYTF.

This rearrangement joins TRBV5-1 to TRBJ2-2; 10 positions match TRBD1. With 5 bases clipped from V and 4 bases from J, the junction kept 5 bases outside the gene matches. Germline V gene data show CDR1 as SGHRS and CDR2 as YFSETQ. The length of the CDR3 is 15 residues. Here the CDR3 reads CASSPGTGVTGELFF. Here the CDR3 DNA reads TGCGCCAGCAGTCCCGGGACAGGGGTCACCGGGGAGCTGTTTTTT.

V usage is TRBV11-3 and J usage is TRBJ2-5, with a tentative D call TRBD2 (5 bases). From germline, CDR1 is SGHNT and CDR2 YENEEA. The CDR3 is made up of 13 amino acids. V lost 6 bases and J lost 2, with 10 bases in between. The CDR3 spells CASRTGFQETQYF. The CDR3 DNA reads TGTGCCAGCAGAACGGGGTTTCAAGAGACCCAGTACTTC.

The CDR3 DNA reads TGTGCCAGCAGCGCCGGGGGGGAAACACCCCTCCACTTT. It translates to CASSAGGETPLHF. The chain uses TRBV9 and TRBJ1-6; TRBD1 is a possible D gene (5 bases). The V gene lost 3 bases and the J gene lost 11 bases, with 12 bases spanning the gap. The CDR3 contains 13 residues. Per the germline V gene, CDR1 is SGDLS and CDR2 is YYNGEE.

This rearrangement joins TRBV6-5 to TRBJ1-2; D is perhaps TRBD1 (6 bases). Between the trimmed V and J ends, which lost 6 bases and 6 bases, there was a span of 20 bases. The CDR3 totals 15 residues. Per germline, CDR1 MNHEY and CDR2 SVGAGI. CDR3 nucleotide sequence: TGTGCCAGCAGAAGGTACGGGGCAGGGGAGAATGGCTACACCTTC. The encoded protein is CASRRYGAGENGYTF.

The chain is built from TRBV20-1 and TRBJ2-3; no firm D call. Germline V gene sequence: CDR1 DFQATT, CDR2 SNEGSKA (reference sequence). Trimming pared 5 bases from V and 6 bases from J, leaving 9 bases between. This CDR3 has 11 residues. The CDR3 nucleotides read TGCAGTGCTCCCTACCGGGATACGCAGTATTTT. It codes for CSAPYRDTQYF.

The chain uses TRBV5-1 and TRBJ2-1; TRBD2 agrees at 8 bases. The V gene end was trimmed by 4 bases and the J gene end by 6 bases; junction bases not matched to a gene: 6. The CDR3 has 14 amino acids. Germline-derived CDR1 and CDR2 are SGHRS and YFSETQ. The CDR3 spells CASSKPGLGNEQFF. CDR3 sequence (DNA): TGCGCCAGCAGCAAGCCGGGACTAGGCAATGAGCAGTTCTTC.

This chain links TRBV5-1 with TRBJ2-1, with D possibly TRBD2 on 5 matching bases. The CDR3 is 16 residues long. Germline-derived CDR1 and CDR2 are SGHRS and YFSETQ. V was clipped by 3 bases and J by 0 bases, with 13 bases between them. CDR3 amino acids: CASSSRVQSSYNEQFF. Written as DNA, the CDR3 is TGCGCCAGCAGCTCGAGGGTGCAAAGCTCCTACAATGAGCAGTTCTTC. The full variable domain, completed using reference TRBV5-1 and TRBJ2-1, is KAGVTQTPRYLIKTRGQQVTLSCSPISGHRSVSWYQQTPGQGLQFLFEYFSETQRNKGNFPGRFSGRQFSNSRSEMNVSTLELGDSALYLCASSSRVQSSYNEQFFGPGTRLTVL.

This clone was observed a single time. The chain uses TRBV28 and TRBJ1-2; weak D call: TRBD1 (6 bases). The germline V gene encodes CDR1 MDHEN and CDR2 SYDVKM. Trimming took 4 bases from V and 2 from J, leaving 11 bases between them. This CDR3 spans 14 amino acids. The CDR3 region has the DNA TGTGCCAGCAGTTCACAGGGTTTGAACTATGGCTACACCTTC. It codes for CASSSQGLNYGYTF.

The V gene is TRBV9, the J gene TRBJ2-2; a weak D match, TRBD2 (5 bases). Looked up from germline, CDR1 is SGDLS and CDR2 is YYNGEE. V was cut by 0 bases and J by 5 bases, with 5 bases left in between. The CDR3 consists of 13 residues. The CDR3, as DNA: TGTGCCAGCAGCGTAGGAGGGACCGGGGAGCTGTTTTTT. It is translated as CASSVGGTGELFF.